One sample yielded the 22 T cell receptor beta chains listed below, sequenced in a study of T cell repertoires in cytomegalovirus infection. TCRdb independently ran MiXCR on the reads; one entry per CDR3 protein. The sample carries approximately 1,000,000 distinct CDR3 sequences, roughly 31% recorded once. These receptors have no known antigen. The specimen was cultured CD8+ T cells from PBMCs, collected from culture after CMV antigen stimulation. The receptors derive from a human donor in good health (CMV status not recorded). Some clones in this sample may be carry-over from other donors' samples.

This clonotype was observed a single time. This may come from a read error, since a much larger clone is one base off. The V gene is TRBV7-8, the J gene TRBJ1-5, with 8 bases lining up with TRBD1. TRBJ2-3 explains the end of the DNA better; the J call may be wrong. This CDR3 comprises 17 residues. Germline CDR1 SGHVS, CDR2 FQNEAQ. CDR3 amino acids: CASSSPRGQLRNQPQYF. CDR3 nucleotide sequence: TGTGCCAGCAGCTCCCCCAGGGGGCAACTACGCAATCAGCCCCAGTATTTT.

This clonotype has ten or more counts. The gene calls are TRBV7-6 and TRBJ2-1, with unresolved D. V was shortened by 4 bases and J by 4 bases, with 17 bases between the two germline ends. CDR3 size: 16 residues. From germline, CDR1 is SGHVS and CDR2 FNYEAQ. The CDR3 DNA reads as TGTGCCAGCAGCTCATACGGGCTTTCTTCGTACAATGAGCAGTTCTTC. It specifies CASSSYGLSSYNEQFF.

This clonotype was found many times. The CDR3 is CASKSEFTEAFF. The CDR3 bases are TGTGCCAGCAAGTCAGAATTCACTGAAGCTTTCTTT. The chain uses TRBV28 and TRBJ1-1; D is undetermined. V was clipped by 7 bases and J by 4 bases, with 10 bases between them. In germline, CDR1 is MDHEN, CDR2 SYDVKM. The CDR3 runs to 12 residues.

Details on this clonotype: A much larger clonotype is one base distant, so this may be a read error. The chain employs TRBV7-8 and TRBJ2-7; D may be TRBD1 or TRBD2 (6 bases each). Germline lookup yields CDR1 SGHVS and CDR2 FQNEAQ. The CDR3 spans 15 residues. Written as DNA, the CDR3 is TGTGCCGGCAGCTCCGGGGGCCTCTTGCACAAGGAGCAGTACTTC. It yields the protein CAGSSGGLLHKEQYF.

This clonotype was seen only a few times. The chain carries TRBV7-4 and TRBJ2-1, with 12 bases lining up with TRBD2. J gave up 1 base and V 5 bases, and 3 bases lay outside the gene matches. This CDR3 comprises 16 residues. Germline CDR1 and CDR2: SGHVT and SQSDAQ. In DNA form, the CDR3 reads TGTGCCAGCAGCGTGACTAGCGGGGGATCCTACAATGAGCAGTTCTTC. It yields the protein CASSVTSGGSYNEQFF.

This clonotype was counted only a few times. The chain links TRBV12-3 or TRBV12-4 to TRBJ2-1; either TRBD1 or TRBD2 may supply D (6 bases each). V dropped 3 bases and J dropped 4 bases, with 13 bases sitting between them. The CDR3 extends over 15 amino acids. The CDR3 DNA follows: TGTGCCAGCAGTTTTACTAGGGGGGTATACAATGAGCAGTTCTTC. Protein sequence: CASSFTRGVYNEQFF.

This clonotype was counted a few times. J is TRBJ2-2 and V is TRBV27; 7 bases are a match to TRBD1. The CDR3 extends over 16 amino acids. V shed 3 bases, J shed 2 bases, and the junction held 6 bases outside the gene matches. Germline V gene sequence: CDR1 MNHEY, CDR2 SMNVEV (reference sequence). The CDR3 DNA follows: TGTGCCAGCAGTTTTCTCGGGACAGCCAACACCGGGGAGCTGTTTTTT. The encoded protein is CASSFLGTANTGELFF.

The chain combines TRBV12-5 with TRBJ2-7; possible D gene TRBD2, 6 bases. The germline V and J ends were trimmed by 3 bases and 2 bases, with 17 bases remaining between them. The germline gives CDR1 LGHNT, CDR2 FRNRAP. The CDR3 sequence is 16 residues long. The CDR3 loop is CASGFGAGGVAYEQYF. The CDR3 coding sequence is TGTGCTAGTGGTTTTGGAGCGGGCGGCGTAGCCTACGAGCAGTACTTC.

This clonotype was recorded a few times. This chain uses TRBV5-4 with TRBJ1-2; D perhaps matches TRBD1 (5 bases). The germline V gene encodes CDR1 SGHNT and CDR2 YYREEE (reference sequence). This CDR3 is 16 amino acids long. V was pared by 3 bases and J by 4 bases, with 19 bases between. This CDR3 is CASSSPSGTRSYGYTF. DNA for the CDR3: TGTGCCAGCAGCTCACCGTCCGGGACCCGTAGCTATGGCTACACCTTC.

This clonotype has more than one count but fewer than ten. The rearrangement uses TRBV14 and TRBJ2-2, with TRBD1 matching 8 bases. Trimming at V came to 1 base and at J to 4 bases, leaving 5 bases not matched to a gene. This CDR3 contains 16 residues. Germline V gene data show CDR1 as SGHDN and CDR2 as FVKESK. CDR3 DNA: TGTGCCAGCAGCCAAGTGGGACAGGAGTTCACCGGGGAGCTGTTTTTT. This codes for CASSQVGQEFTGELFF.

The genes are TRBV19 and TRBJ1-2; 7 positions match TRBD1. The germline gives CDR1 LNHDA, CDR2 SQIVND (reference sequence). The CDR3 is made up of 14 amino acids. After removal of 4 bases from V and 4 bases from J, the junction contained 6 bases not matched to a gene. The CDR3: CASSKGQSFYGYTF. CDR3 nucleotides: TGTGCCAGTAGTAAGGGACAGAGCTTCTATGGCTACACCTTC.

This clonotype was recorded many times. CDR3 sequence reads: CASSSPDIPANVLTF. The DNA of the CDR3 is TGTGCCAGCAGTTCCCCGGACATCCCGGCCAACGTCCTGACTTTC. This rearrangement joins TRBV12-3 or TRBV12-4 to TRBJ2-6; D may be TRBD1 (5 bases). Trimming pared 4 bases from V and 6 bases from J, leaving 13 bases between. The CDR3 has 15 amino acids.

This clonotype appeared many times. The J gene is TRBJ2-7, the V gene TRBV7-2; a weak D match, TRBD1 (5 bases). The CDR3 has 13 amino acids. Deletions cut 5 bases from V and 4 bases from J, with 12 bases between. Germline V gene sequence: CDR1 SGHTA, CDR2 FQGNSA. The CDR3 sequence: CASSPGHQYEQYV. The CDR3 DNA reads TGTGCCAGCAGCCCCGGACACCAATACGAGCAGTACGTC.

The rearrangement joins TRBV6-1 to TRBJ1-1, with D hard to call. This CDR3 contains 12 residues. V lost 6 bases and J 2 bases, leaving 7 bases between the germline ends. Germline loops: CDR1 MNHNS, CDR2 SASEGT. The DNA for the CDR3 is TGTGCCAGCAGACAGAGAAACACTGAAGCTTTCTTT. Its translation is CASRQRNTEAFF.

The sample holds many counts of this clonotype. This sequence joins TRBV19 and TRBJ2-2; D not resolved. CDR1 is LNHDA and CDR2 is SQIVND in the germline V gene (reference sequence). This CDR3 has 13 residues. V was clipped by 3 bases and J by 5 bases, with 7 bases between them. The CDR3 loop is CASSMMKTGELFF. In DNA form, the CDR3 reads TGTGCCAGTAGTATGATGAAGACCGGGGAGCTGTTTTTT.

The chain couples TRBV6-6 to TRBJ1-1; 8 bases are a match to TRBD1. CDR3 size: 16 residues. The V segment lost 0 bases and the J segment 5 bases; nucleotides outside the gene matches: 8. Germline V lookup: CDR1 MNHNY, CDR2 SVGAGI (reference sequence). This CDR3 reads CASSYSIQGARTEAFF. The CDR3 bases are TGTGCCAGCAGTTACTCGATCCAGGGGGCGAGGACTGAAGCTTTCTTT.

This clonotype was found a few times. This chain links TRBV11-1 with TRBJ2-3, with D perhaps TRBD2 (7 bases). Looked up from germline, CDR1 is SGHAT and CDR2 is FQDESV (reference sequence). Trimming cost V 0 bases and J 6 bases, with 19 bases left between them. This CDR3 is 17 amino acids long. The CDR3 DNA follows: TGTGCCAGCAGCTTAGCGCCCCGGGGGGCCAGGATGGATACGCAGTATTTT. Amino acid sequence: CASSLAPRGARMDTQYF.

This clonotype was seen a handful of times. The rearrangement uses TRBV5-4 and TRBJ2-1; D assignment may be TRBD1 or TRBD2 (5 bases each). The length of the CDR3 is 16 residues. The germline V gene encodes CDR1 SGHNT and CDR2 YYREEE (reference sequence). Trimming pared 0 bases from V and 4 bases from J, leaving 14 bases between. The CDR3 spells CASSLASGTVYNEQFF. The CDR3 region has the DNA TGTGCCAGCAGCTTGGCGTCGGGGACGGTTTACAATGAGCAGTTCTTC. Complete variable domain (other parts from reference TRBV5-4 and TRBJ2-1): ETGVTQSPTHLIKTRGQQVTLRCSSQSGHNTVSWYQQALGQGPQFIFQYYREEENGRGNFPPRFSGLQFPNYSSELNVNALELDDSALYLCASSLASGTVYNEQFFGPGTRLTVL.

J is TRBJ2-5 and V is TRBV9, with TRBD1 identical over 10 bases. CDR1 is SGDLS, CDR2 YYNGEE, per germline. V was clipped by 0 bases and J by 2 bases; unmatched bases: 1. The CDR3 runs 15 residues. CDR3 in DNA: TGTGCCAGCAGCGTAGAGGGACAGGGGCAAGAGACCCAGTACTTC. Protein product: CASSVEGQGQETQYF.

The table lists this clonotype with a few counts. The chain recombines TRBV20-1 with TRBJ2-3, with 11 bases that match TRBD2. The CDR3 loop spans 15 amino acids. V lost 5 bases to trimming and J lost 2 bases; unmatched junction nucleotides: 6. Germline V gene lookup returns CDR1 DFQATT and CDR2 SNEGSKA (reference sequence). CDR3 DNA sequence: TGCAGTGCTCCGCGACTAGCGGGGATCACAGATACGCAGTATTTT. This codes for CSAPRLAGITDTQYF.

CDR3 nucleotides: TGTGCCAGCAGTTACTTAACAGATAACTATGGCTACACCTTC. Translating gives CASSYLTDNYGYTF. The chain recombines TRBV6-5 with TRBJ1-2; D is ambiguous. Trimming removed 1 base at V and 1 base at J, with 7 bases between. Germline CDR1 and CDR2: MNHEY and SVGAGI. The CDR3 runs to 14 residues.

The rearrangement joins TRBV27 to TRBJ2-6; TRBD1 might be the D (5 bases). The V and J ends lost 8 bases and 4 bases respectively, with 12 bases between them. This CDR3 has 14 residues. Germline V lookup: CDR1 MNHEY, CDR2 SMNVEV (reference sequence). CDR3 amino acids: CASCTGLGANVLTF. The CDR3 DNA follows: TGTGCCAGCTGTACAGGTTTGGGGGCCAACGTCCTGACTTTC.